The sequence of this T cell receptor beta chain was determined in a study of blood T cells in healthy people across ages (dated by TCRdb to between 2014 and 2017). Background for the entire study: In model experiments, template switching captured roughly one uniquely barcoded TCR beta cDNA molecule for every two T cells. The donors were split into four age groups: young (average approximately 16 years), middle-aged (more than 35), aged (roughly 65) and long-lived (under 90). Two additional independent replicas of 1 million unique cDNA reads from the same blood draw were analyzed for two donors (one aged 18 to 30 and one aged 80 or older). To avoid experimental bias, donors of different ages were randomly spread across the sequencing lanes. To track age-related changes in TCR beta repertoire diversity, the study relied on deep sequencing normalized with unique cDNA molecular identifiers. On the study overall, not on this receptor specifically: There was a strong correlation between observed TCR beta diversity and the percentage of naive T cells measured by flow cytometry. Conclusive comparison of naive and antigen-experienced compartments was prevented by the profiling of bulk unsorted PBMCs. Observed TCR beta diversity per million T cells fell roughly linearly with age, and a significant reduction was already apparent by age around 40. Estimates of total diversity from one million sequenced T cells were regarded as lower bounds and underestimates. The CMV infection status of donors was not known, potentially confounding age-related changes in expanded clonotypes. The long-lived group showed more naive CD4+ T cells, fewer expanded clones and increased TCR diversity than the aged group, suggesting age selection.

Library preparation employed 5' RACE. The run used an Illumina HiSeq 2500. The second PCR ran for roughly 6 to 11 cycles and used a J-beta primer mix along with a sample-barcoded 5' primer. A template-switch 5' adaptor carrying 12 random nucleotides introduced a unique molecular identifier onto each TCR beta cDNA molecule. Each sample yielded at least 2.5 million CDR3-containing paired-end reads. First-strand cDNA was synthesized from all RNA with the Mint cDNA synthesis kit, primed by a TRBC-specific oligonucleotide. Following uracil-DNA glycosylase treatment, all cDNA underwent a first 18-cycle PCR with the universal primers M1SS and BC2_uni_R. As for the original processing: For normalization, 1 million high-quality reads were randomly selected from each sample, with every read carrying a distinct molecular identifier. Reads sharing molecular identifiers were discarded rather than binned into consensus sequences. CDR3 identification, clonotype clustering and error correction used MiTCR with a Q25 quality threshold and the strictest error-elimination algorithm. Lower-bound total TCR beta diversity was estimated with a nonparametric unseen species model using Euler transformation. TCRdb applied fastp at Q25 and MiXCR to the public reads, then kept only in-frame beta chains. Each entry is one CDR3 protein sequence, shown with its most common DNA and genes. For this entry, the V and J calls and clone size follow TCRdb and not the study's own pipeline. The sample yields around 650,000 distinct CDR3 sequences; 35% to 50% were counted once. The biggest ten clones account for 25% to 35% of the sample.

Turning to this clonotype: Its antigen remains unidentified. The record has no base qualities; no much larger clone is one base away.

The roughly 39 donors, aged 6 to 90 years, were systemically healthy Caucasian individuals from Russia. Each donor gave 8 to 10 milliliters of peripheral blood, collected into EDTA-treated Vacutainer tubes. Ficoll-Paque density-gradient centrifugation was used to isolate PBMCs, with at least 7 million obtained per sample. Trizol reagent was used to extract total RNA from PBMCs, with at least 5 micrograms per sample. For every donor, an aliquot of PBMCs went through flow cytometry to measure the percentages of naive CD45RAhigh/CD27high T cells. Source material: blood. The clonotype was recovered from an elderly man in good health.

The CDR3 loop reads CASSFRDRVDNEQFF. The sequenced DNA is TGTGCCAGCAGTTTCCGGGACAGGGTGGACAATGAGCAGTTCTTC. Rearrangement joined TRBV6-5 to TRBJ2-1, and 9 junction bases match TRBD1. CDR1 is given as MNHEY and CDR2 as SVGAGI, both from the germline V gene. The CDR3 numbers 15 residues from cysteine through phenylalanine. Kept here is only the CDR3 DNA, which spans 45 bases and is read in frame from base 1. Ends trimmed: V by 4 bases, J by 5 bases; bases unmatched to a gene: 6.